The present T cell receptor beta chain was sequenced within a study of a mutant IDH1 vaccine in newly diagnosed glioma. Study details: Vaccines were begun 4-6 weeks after radiotherapy alone, or with temozolomide cycles. Whole-study findings and limits: The vaccine induced immune responses, and these occurred in roughly 95% of patients.

Using immunoSEQ multiplex PCR, the repertoire was profiled, and TCRdb retains in-frame clones only, with some absent. Of about 27,000 clones detected, 70% to 85% appear once; the ten largest clones hold 7.2%. Per germline, CDR1 MNHEY and CDR2 SMNVEV (reference sequence). V shed 7 bases and J shed 5 bases, with 15 bases lying between them. The CDR3 covers 13 residues. The time point denotes: week 5, during vaccination. Vaccination comprised doses that each held 300 ug of mutant IDH1 20-mer peptide, plus topical imiquimod. Donor tumors were new WHO grade 3 or 4 IDH1-mutant, ATRX-lost astrocytomas. Comments on this clone: The target antigen is unknown.

The chain has TRBV27 and TRBJ2-7; D is perhaps TRBD1 or TRBD2 (5 bases each). The sequence came from a man in his forties with glioma. Some clones in this sample may be carry-over from other donors' samples. Sequences were derived from PBMCs, sampled from a glioma patient whose treatment included an IDH1 peptide vaccine. The CDR3 sequence is CASTPGWGHEQYF. In DNA, the CDR3 is TGTGCCAGCACCCCGGGGTGGGGCCACGAGCAGTACTTC.